Below, 14 T cell receptor beta chains from the same sample are listed, as sequenced in a study of T cell repertoires in cytomegalovirus infection. MiXCR, applied by TCRdb to the reads, yields one record per CDR3 protein. The repertoire holds about a million distinct CDR3 sequences, around 31% seen once, with over 12% in the top ten. Antigens for these TCRs are unknown. The sample here was cultured CD8+ T cells from PBMCs, taken from culture after CMV antigen stimulation. The receptor source for this set is a human donor in good health (CMV status not recorded). Some clones in this sample may be carry-over from other donors' samples.

Written as DNA, the CDR3 is TGTGCCATCAGTGATCAGGGGGTGACAGATACGCAGTATTTT. It yields the protein CAISDQGVTDTQYF. The J gene is TRBJ2-3, the V gene TRBV10-3, with TRBD1 matching over 7 bases. The ends lost 3 bases at V and 3 bases at J; junction bases unmatched: 3. The CDR3 is 14 residues long. The germline gives CDR1 ENHRY, CDR2 SYGVKD.

This clonotype showed up just a few times. This chain links TRBV6-1 with TRBJ2-7; D might be TRBD2 (5 bases). V lost 6 bases and J 5 bases, leaving 20 bases between the germline ends. The CDR3 contains 15 residues. Germline lookup yields CDR1 MNHNS and CDR2 SASEGT. This CDR3 is CASSGEGPNFDEQYF. The CDR3 nucleotides read TGTGCCAGCAGCGGCGAGGGCCCTAACTTCGACGAGCAGTACTTC.

The chain has TRBV6-6 and TRBJ2-2, with D uncertain. This CDR3 has 12 amino acids. With 6 bases removed from V and 5 bases from J, the gap between germline ends came to 7 bases. Per the germline V gene, CDR1 is MNHNY and CDR2 is SVGAGI (reference sequence). The CDR3 coding sequence is TGTGCCAGCAGGGACGGTACCGGGGAGCTGTTTTTT. Its translation is CASRDGTGELFF.

The V gene is TRBV27, the J gene TRBJ1-2; 8 bases map to TRBD1. Unmatched junction bases numbered 11, after V lost 4 bases and J lost 4 bases. The CDR3 spans 16 residues. In germline, CDR1 is MNHEY, CDR2 SMNVEV (reference sequence). The CDR3 spells CASSSYKQGAGYGYTF. The DNA of the CDR3 is TGTGCCAGCAGTTCCTATAAGCAGGGGGCTGGCTATGGCTACACCTTC.

Points on this clonotype: One junction end does not reproduce the germline sequence, and a read error may be involved. V and J are TRBV5-1 and TRBJ1-2, with a tentative D call TRBD1 (5 bases). This CDR3 spans 15 amino acids. Germline V gene data show CDR1 as SGHRS and CDR2 as YFSETQ. This CDR3 reads CASSLKGRTNYDYTF. CDR3 in DNA: TGCGCCAGCAGCTTGAAGGGGCGCACTAACTATGACTACACCTTC. Filled out from reference TRBV5-1 and TRBJ1-2, the complete variable domain reads KAGVTQTPRYLIKTRGQQVTLSCSPISGHRSVSWYQQTPGQGLQFLFEYFSETQRNKGNFPGRFSGRQFSNSRSEMNVSTLELGDSALYLCASSLKGRTNYDYTFGSGTRLTVV.

V usage is TRBV6-4 and J usage is TRBJ1-2; 9 nucleotides agree with TRBD1. The CDR3 totals 13 residues. After removal of 4 bases from V and 8 bases from J, the junction contained 5 bases not matched to a gene. Germline values: CDR1 MRHNA, CDR2 SNTAGT. The CDR3 nucleotides are TGTGCCAGCAGTGCGGACAGGGGTCCCGGCTACACCTTC. Translated, it gives CASSADRGPGYTF.

The chain has TRBV7-8 and TRBJ1-1; 8 bases line up with TRBD1. This CDR3 spans 14 amino acids. The J segment lost 4 bases and the V segment lost 5 bases, leaving 6 bases of the junction unmatched. Germline assignment: CDR1 SGHVS and CDR2 FQNEAQ. Written as DNA, the CDR3 is TGTGCCAGCAGCATAACAGGGGGTCCCACTGAAGCTTTCTTT. Translation gives CASSITGGPTEAFF.

This clonotype has a handful of counts. The chain links TRBV28 to TRBJ2-3, with TRBD1 matching 10 bases. CDR3 length: 18 residues. Germline lookup yields CDR1 MDHEN and CDR2 SYDVKM. J was trimmed by 2 bases and V by 3 bases; bases with no gene match: 11. The CDR3 nucleotides read TGTGCCAGCAGTTTCCCCATAGGACAGGGGGGGTCCACAGATACGCAGTATTTT. Its protein is CASSFPIGQGGSTDTQYF.

The chain has TRBV7-3 and TRBJ2-7; no reliable D call. There are 13 residues in the CDR3. Germline V lookup: CDR1 SGHTA, CDR2 FQGTGA. Trimming removed 3 bases at V and 4 bases at J, with 10 bases between. CDR3 in DNA: TGTGCCAGCAGCTTCCCCGGGCGGTACGAGCAGTACGTC. This gives the protein CASSFPGRYEQYV.

The CDR3 sequence is CASTPIGWGDQPQHF. CDR3 in DNA: TGTGCCAGCACCCCCATTGGTTGGGGGGATCAGCCCCAGCATTTT. The J gene is TRBJ1-5, the V gene TRBV12-3 or TRBV12-4; D is perhaps TRBD1 (5 bases). This CDR3 region has 15 residues. Trimming removed 7 bases from V and 5 bases from J, with 18 bases in between.

The chain carries TRBV5-6 and TRBJ1-1, with 8 bases identical to TRBD1. CDR1 is SGHDT and CDR2 is YYEEEE in the germline V gene. V trimming: 4 bases; J trimming: 1 base; junction bases outside the gene matches: 6. CDR3 length: 15 residues. The chain's CDR3 is CASSRPQGENTEAFF. Written as DNA, the CDR3 is TGTGCCAGCAGCCGACCACAGGGGGAGAACACTGAAGCTTTCTTT.

This clonotype was observed at least ten times. V is TRBV29-1 and J is TRBJ1-2, with 7 bases matching TRBD1. The CDR3 is made up of 12 amino acids. The ends lost 6 bases at V and 5 bases at J; junction bases unmatched: 6. CDR1 is SQVTM, CDR2 ANQGSEA, per germline. The CDR3 DNA is TGCAGCGTAGAACAGGGGCGGTATGGCTACACCTTC. Its translation is CSVEQGRYGYTF. Full variable domain (outside the CDR3, taken from reference TRBV29-1 and TRBJ1-2): SAVISQKPSRDICQRGTSLTIQCQVDSQVTMMFWYRQQPGQSLTLIATANQGSEATYESGFVIDKFPISRPNLTFSTLTVSNMSPEDSSIYLCSVEQGRYGYTFGSGTRLTVV.

This clonotype was observed once. The chain is built from TRBV6-1 and TRBJ2-7; D uncertain. Deletions cut 1 base from V and 0 bases from J, with 10 bases between. This CDR3 spans 15 amino acids. Germline lookup yields CDR1 MNHNS and CDR2 SASEGT. As DNA, the CDR3 is TGTGCCAGCAGTGAAGGCTCTTCCTCCTCCTACGAGCAGTACTTC. Its translation: CASSEGSSSSYEQYF.

The chain recombines TRBV9 with TRBJ2-3; 7 bases align to TRBD1. The CDR3 is 15 amino acids. V shed 2 bases and J 0 bases; nucleotides not matched to a gene: 3. Per germline, CDR1 SGDLS and CDR2 YYNGEE. The CDR3 region is CASSVGDRSTDTQYF. As DNA, the CDR3 is TGTGCCAGCAGCGTGGGGGACAGAAGCACAGATACGCAGTATTTT.